This passage covers 12 T cell receptor beta chains from one sample sequenced in a study of blood T cell repertoires in COVID-19. Profiling relied on immunoSEQ multiplex PCR, and the TCRdb table lists in-frame clones only, not all of them. The sample shows 200,000 to 300,000 clones, nearly 85% of them seen only once. Sequencing input: peripheral blood. Every receptor here comes from a human donor in a cohort sampled during active COVID-19.

The gene calls are TRBV28 and TRBJ2-7; 12 nucleotides line up with TRBD1. Germline values: CDR1 MDHEN, CDR2 SYDVKM. The J segment lost 6 bases and the V segment lost 8 bases, leaving 11 bases of the junction unmatched. CDR3 size: 15 residues. Here the CDR3 DNA reads TGTGCCAGCGCCAGGTCCGGGACAGGGGGCGGCGAGCAGTACTTC. Translated: CASARSGTGGGEQYF.

This chain connects TRBV25-1 to TRBJ2-1; D might be TRBD1 (5 bases). Germline values: CDR1 MGHDK, CDR2 SYGVNS. V lost 7 bases and J 2 bases, leaving 9 bases between the germline ends. The CDR3 covers 13 residues. The chain's CDR3 is CASNGAAYNEQFF. The CDR3 coding sequence is TGTGCCAGCAATGGGGCTGCCTACAATGAGCAGTTCTTC. The complete variable domain, with remaining parts taken from reference TRBV25-1 and TRBJ2-1, reads EADIYQTPRYLVIGTGKKITLECSQTMGHDKMYWYQQDPGMELHLIHYSYGVNSTEKGDLSSESTVSRIRTEHFPLTLESARPSHTSQYLCASNGAAYNEQFFGPGTRLTVL.

This chain connects TRBV9 to TRBJ2-1; 12 bases are shared with TRBD2. The V segment lost 4 bases and the J segment 9 bases; nucleotides outside the gene matches: 14. Germline V gene sequence: CDR1 SGDLS, CDR2 YYNGEE. The length of the CDR3 is 17 residues. CDR3 region: CASSSRLAGAPVAEQFF. CDR3 sequence (DNA): TGTGCCAGCAGCTCACGACTAGCGGGGGCCCCCGTGGCTGAGCAGTTCTTC.

This chain uses TRBV7-9 with TRBJ1-2; D gene unclear. The CDR3 is 12 amino acids. CDR1 is SEHNR, CDR2 FQNEAQ, per germline (reference sequence). Deletions cut 1 base from V and 5 bases from J, with 5 bases between. The DNA for the CDR3 is TGTGCCAGCAGCTTAGAACGGTATGGCTACACCTTC. Its translation: CASSLERYGYTF.

This chain uses TRBV5-6 with TRBJ2-5, with D perhaps TRBD2 (6 bases). The germline V gene encodes CDR1 SGHDT and CDR2 YYEEEE. The CDR3 is 14 residues long. Trimming shortened V by 4 bases and J by 2 bases, and 12 bases separated the two germline ends. This chain's CDR3 is CASSPGLEQETQYF. The DNA of the CDR3 is TGTGCCAGCAGCCCGGGACTTGAGCAAGAGACCCAGTACTTC.

The CDR3 coding sequence is TGTGCCAGCAGCTATGGGAGTTCGTACAATGAGCAGTTCTTC. This codes for CASSYGSSYNEQFF. The chain carries TRBV6-6 and TRBJ2-1, with D possibly being TRBD2 (5 bases). The CDR3 loop spans 14 amino acids. Germline CDR1 reads MNHNY; CDR2 reads SVGAGI (reference sequence). The ends were cut back, 6 bases at V and 4 bases at J, with 13 bases in the middle.

The rearrangement links TRBV21-1 to TRBJ2-1; the table gives TRBD2 as D, unverified against the DNA. TRBV21-1 is a pseudogene segment. This CDR3 has 15 residues. Here the CDR3 DNA reads TGTGCCAGCAGCAAAGAAGGCGGGAGAGGTAATGAGCAGTTCTTC. Protein product: CASSKEGGRGNEQFF.

The chain combines TRBV28 with TRBJ2-5, with 9 bases that match TRBD2. Trimming cost V 4 bases and J 4 bases; bases outside gene matches: 1. This CDR3 contains 13 residues. CDR1 is MDHEN and CDR2 is SYDVKM in the germline V gene. The CDR3 sequence: CASSSSGTETQYF. The CDR3 nucleotides read TGTGCCAGCAGTTCTAGCGGGACAGAGACCCAGTACTTC. The full variable domain, completed using reference TRBV28 and TRBJ2-5, is DVKVTQSSRYLVKRTGEKVFLECVQDMDHENMFWYRQDPGLGLRLIYFSYDVKMKEKGDIPEGYSVSREKKERFSLILESASTNQTSMYLCASSSSGTETQYFGPGTRLLVL.

The rearrangement uses TRBV9 and TRBJ2-7; TRBD2 might be the D (7 bases). The CDR3 is 17 amino acids. The V end lost 7 bases, the J end lost 4 bases, and 27 bases lay between the germline ends. The germline V gene encodes CDR1 SGDLS and CDR2 YYNGEE. The CDR3 reads CASSPRGASLPTYEQYF. CDR3 bases: TGTGCCAGCTCCCCCCGGGGGGCAAGCCTCCCGACGTACGAGCAGTACTTC. The full variable domain, with the rest looked up from reference TRBV9 and TRBJ2-7, is DSGVTQTPKHLITATGQRVTLRCSPRSGDLSVYWYQQSLDQGLQFLIQYYNGEERAKGNILERFSAQQFPDLHSELNLSSLELGDSALYFCASSPRGASLPTYEQYFGPGTRLTVT.

The chain employs TRBV6-5 and TRBJ2-5, with 8 bases aligning to TRBD1. The CDR3 covers 16 residues. The junction had 10 bases not matched to a gene; V was cut back by 2 bases and J by 5 bases. Germline assignment: CDR1 MNHEY and CDR2 SVGAGI. In nucleotides, the CDR3 is TGTGCCAGCAGTTACAGAAGTACAGGGGGTACTGAGACCCAGTACTTC. Its translation is CASSYRSTGGTETQYF.

This chain links TRBV20-1 with TRBJ2-3; 8 bases align to TRBD2. J lost 0 bases, V lost 3 bases, and 5 bases had no gene match. In germline, CDR1 is DFQATT, CDR2 SNEGSKA (reference sequence). The CDR3 totals 15 residues. The chain's CDR3 is CSASSLAGSTDTQYF. CDR3 DNA: TGCAGTGCTAGTAGCCTAGCGGGTAGCACAGATACGCAGTATTTT.

The rearrangement uses TRBV2 and TRBJ1-6; 7 bases agree with TRBD1. The germline V gene encodes CDR1 SNHLY and CDR2 FYNNEI. V shed 2 bases, J shed 6 bases, and the junction held 7 bases outside the gene matches. The CDR3 consists of 16 residues. As DNA, the CDR3 is TGTGCCAGCAGTGAATATGGGACAGACCCTAATTCACCCCTCCACTTT. Its protein is CASSEYGTDPNSPLHF.